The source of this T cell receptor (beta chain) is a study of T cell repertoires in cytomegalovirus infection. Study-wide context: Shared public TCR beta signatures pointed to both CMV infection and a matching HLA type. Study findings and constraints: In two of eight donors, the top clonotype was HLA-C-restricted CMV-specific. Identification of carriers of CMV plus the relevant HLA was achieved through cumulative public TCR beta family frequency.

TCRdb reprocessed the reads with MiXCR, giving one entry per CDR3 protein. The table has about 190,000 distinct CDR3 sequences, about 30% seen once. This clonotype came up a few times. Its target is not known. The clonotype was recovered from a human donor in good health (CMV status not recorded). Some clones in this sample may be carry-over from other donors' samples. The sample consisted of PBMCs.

CDR3 in DNA: TGTGCCAGCAGCTTAGGCGGGGGGGCGAACCGGGAGCTGTTTTTT. Translating gives CASSLGGGANRELFF. This chain links TRBV7-2 with TRBJ2-2; 9 bases agree with TRBD2. J lost 9 bases, V lost 1 base, and 6 bases had no gene match. Germline V CDR1 and CDR2: SGHTA, FQGNSA. The CDR3 runs to 15 residues.